The 5 T cell receptor beta chains given below trace back to one sample, sequenced in a study of OX40 agonist ivuxolimab in advanced cancers. To prepare the library, the immunoSEQ multiplex PCR assay was applied. As stored in TCRdb, this immuneACCESS dataset retains in-frame rearrangements with V and J assigned. A fraction of the clones does not appear; measured against another copy, unresolved V genes explain less than half of the discrepancy, and the remainder lacks a known reason. A total of around 49,000 clones appear in this sample, 75% to 90% of them only once. The ten largest account for 15% of the sample. The input for sequencing was CD4+ or CD8+ T cells sorted from blood, taken in a trial of the OX40 agonist ivuxolimab. Source of these receptors: an adult with an advanced solid tumor such as melanoma, head and neck, liver or kidney cancer.

The chain has TRBV11-2 and TRBJ1-1; D call uncertain. The V gene's germline CDR1 is SGHAT and CDR2 FQNNGV. The CDR3 consists of 17 residues. Trimming shortened V by 1 base and J by 0 bases, and 15 bases separated the two germline ends. CDR3 sequence (DNA): TGTGCCAGCAGCTTAGTTGATAGGGCTACTTTGAACACTGAAGCTTTCTTT. Amino acids: CASSLVDRATLNTEAFF.

This clone has just a few counts. This chain uses TRBV19 with TRBJ1-1; D ambiguous. This CDR3 is built from 12 residues. The germline V and J ends were trimmed by 6 bases and 4 bases, with 9 bases remaining between them. CDR1 LNHDA and CDR2 SQIVND come from the germline V gene (reference sequence). CDR3 coding DNA: TGTGCCAGTAGCGGGGTTGGCACTGAAGCTTTCTTT. It yields the protein CASSGVGTEAFF.

The chain combines TRBV9 with TRBJ2-7; 7 bases are shared with TRBD1. Germline assignment: CDR1 SGDLS and CDR2 YYNGEE. The CDR3 is made up of 13 amino acids. V was pared by 3 bases and J by 7 bases, with 7 bases of the junction left unmatched. CDR3 residues: CASSGHRGTEQYF. CDR3 nucleotides: TGTGCCAGCAGCGGACACAGGGGAACTGAGCAGTACTTC.

This clone came up once. The chain couples TRBV2 to TRBJ2-3; 9 bases fit TRBD2. The CDR3 loop spans 15 amino acids. Germline CDR1 reads SNHLY; CDR2 reads FYNNEI. The V gene end was trimmed by 4 bases and the J gene end by 6 bases; junction bases not matched to a gene: 8. The CDR3 sequence is CASSVGGRAGDTQYF. CDR3 in DNA: TGTGCCAGCAGTGTGGGCGGGAGGGCCGGGGATACGCAGTATTTT.

The genes are TRBV5-1 and TRBJ2-1; no firm D call. Germline loops: CDR1 SGHRS, CDR2 YFSETQ. Trimming pared 1 base from V and 9 bases from J, leaving 8 bases between. The CDR3 is made up of 12 amino acids. CDR3 coding DNA: TGCGCCAGCAGCTTGAGCCTACCTGAGCAGTTCTTC. This translates into CASSLSLPEQFF.